The 25 T cell receptor beta chains below all came from one sample that was sequenced in a study of patients and donors after allogeneic stem cell transplantation. TCRdb independently ran MiXCR on the RT-PCR reads; one entry per CDR3 protein. The table records tens of thousands of distinct CDR3 sequences, about 48% of them present only once. The sequencing sample was made of blood, either unsorted or a sorted T cell fraction (not recorded which). Source of these receptors: a human donor who was either an allogeneic HSCT recipient or a stem cell or donor lymphocyte infusion donor (not recorded which). It is not recorded whose cells these are; they may come from a transplant donor.

V gene TRBV29-1 combines with J gene TRBJ1-1; 9 nucleotides align to TRBD1. Germline CDR1 is SQVTM and CDR2 is ANQGSEA. This CDR3 region has 14 residues. V lost 7 bases, J lost 3 bases, and 9 bases stayed unmatched. Here the CDR3 reads CSAHGQGRDTEAFF. In nucleotides, the CDR3 is TGCAGCGCCCACGGACAGGGGAGGGACACTGAAGCTTTCTTT.

The rearrangement links TRBV7-9 to TRBJ1-4, with TRBD1 identical over 8 bases. V dropped 3 bases and J dropped 5; count of bases not matched to a gene: 2. The CDR3 is 14 amino acids. Germline V lookup: CDR1 SEHNR, CDR2 FQNEAQ (reference sequence). The CDR3 here is CASSFPGGNEKLFF. CDR3 DNA sequence: TGTGCCAGCAGCTTCCCAGGGGGCAATGAAAAACTGTTTTTT.

This clonotype was seen a few times. The chain combines TRBV6-5 with TRBJ1-6, with D unresolved. The CDR3 length is 15 residues. Deletions cut 0 bases from V and 14 bases from J, with 17 bases between. Germline V CDR1 and CDR2: MNHEY, SVGAGI. The CDR3 DNA is TGTGCCAGCAGTTACTCGGGGATCTCGGGTGGAGCCCTCCACTTT. Translated: CASSYSGISGGALHF.

This clonotype was recorded a few times. The J gene is TRBJ1-4, the V gene TRBV7-3; 9 nucleotides agree with TRBD1. Per the germline V gene, CDR1 is SGHTA and CDR2 is FQGTGA. V gave up 5 bases and J gave up 7 bases; unmatched junction bases: 2. The CDR3 is 13 residues long. For the CDR3, the DNA is TGTGCCAGCAGCAGGGGACAGGGTGAAAAACTGTTTTTT. Residues: CASSRGQGEKLFF.

This chain links TRBV29-1 with TRBJ1-1; no firm D call. The CDR3 length is 13 residues. CDR1 and CDR2 from the germline V gene are SQVTM and ANQGSEA. V was trimmed by 5 bases and J by 1 base, leaving 11 bases between them. The CDR3 reads CSVFSAENTEAFF. Here the CDR3 DNA reads TGCAGCGTTTTTTCCGCGGAGAACACTGAAGCTTTCTTT.

The chain carries TRBV28 and TRBJ1-2; D is possibly TRBD1 (6 bases). The V end was cut by 6 bases, the J end by 7 bases, with 15 bases between. This CDR3 contains 13 residues. Germline CDR1 is MDHEN and CDR2 is SYDVKM. The CDR3 bases are TGTGCCAGCAGGCTAGGGGGGGCGCTTGGCTACACCTTC. This encodes CASRLGGALGYTF.

The chain recombines TRBV28 with TRBJ1-4, with 8 bases fitting TRBD1. Germline-derived CDR1 and CDR2 are MDHEN and SYDVKM. There are 15 residues in the CDR3. The ends lost 5 bases at V and 5 bases at J; junction bases unmatched: 7. CDR3 sequence reads: CASSRRTGQNEKLFF. The CDR3 nucleotides are TGTGCCAGCAGTCGGAGGACAGGGCAGAATGAAAAACTGTTTTTT.

This clonotype has only a few counts. This rearrangement joins TRBV29-1 to TRBJ1-1; no firm D call. Trimming removed 3 bases from V and 0 bases from J, with 8 bases in between. This CDR3 has 13 amino acids. Germline V gene sequence: CDR1 SQVTM, CDR2 ANQGSEA. The CDR3 here is CSVEVQVNTEAFF. Written as DNA, the CDR3 is TGCAGCGTTGAGGTTCAGGTGAACACTGAAGCTTTCTTT.

This chain uses TRBV27 with TRBJ1-2, with 7 bases matching TRBD1. Trimming cost V 5 bases and J 7 bases; bases outside gene matches: 10. This CDR3 is built from 14 residues. Germline V CDR1 and CDR2: MNHEY, SMNVEV (reference sequence). The CDR3 DNA is TGTGCCAGCAGTACACCGACAGGGTCTAGTGGCTACACCTTC. Its translation is CASSTPTGSSGYTF.

V usage is TRBV29-1 and J usage is TRBJ2-3, with a tentative D call TRBD2 (5 bases). Germline assignment: CDR1 SQVTM and CDR2 ANQGSEA. The CDR3 consists of 15 residues. V was cut by 5 bases and J by 1 base, with 16 bases left in between. The CDR3 reads CSVHLEGDGTDTQYF. DNA of the CDR3: TGCAGCGTTCATCTTGAGGGAGACGGCACAGATACGCAGTATTTT.

This rearrangement joins TRBV9 to TRBJ2-1; 16 nucleotides match TRBD2. J lost 3 bases, V lost 4 bases, and 4 bases had no gene match. Germline CDR1 is SGDLS and CDR2 is YYNGEE. The CDR3 runs to 17 residues. CDR3: CASSTGTSGRVYNEQFF. As DNA, the CDR3 is TGTGCCAGCAGCACAGGGACTAGCGGGAGGGTCTACAATGAGCAGTTCTTC.

V gene TRBV9 combines with J gene TRBJ2-3; 9 bases align to TRBD2. The CDR3 consists of 15 residues. Germline V gene sequence: CDR1 SGDLS, CDR2 YYNGEE. After removal of 0 bases from V and 6 bases from J, the junction contained 5 bases not matched to a gene. Here the CDR3 reads CASSVGAGGYDTQYF. The CDR3 DNA reads TGTGCCAGCAGCGTAGGAGCGGGAGGTTATGATACGCAGTATTTT.

The rearrangement uses TRBV27 and TRBJ1-5; D gene unclear. Germline V CDR1 and CDR2: MNHEY, SMNVEV (reference sequence). The CDR3 is 13 residues long. V lost 3 bases and J lost 1, with 4 bases in between. The CDR3 nucleotides read TGTGCCAGCAGTTTGGAAAGCAATCAGCCCCAGCATTTT. As protein: CASSLESNQPQHF.

The chain is built from TRBV11-1 and TRBJ1-6, with 7 bases matching TRBD1. The CDR3 is made up of 18 amino acids. The J segment lost 5 bases and the V segment lost 4 bases, leaving 14 bases of the junction unmatched. CDR1 SGHAT and CDR2 FQDESV come from the germline V gene (reference sequence). For the CDR3, the DNA is TGTGCCAGCAGCTCCGGGACAGTATTCCCCGGCGATAATTCACCCCTCCACTTT. Translated, it gives CASSSGTVFPGDNSPLHF.

The rearrangement uses TRBV7-3 and TRBJ2-1; D might be TRBD2 (5 bases). V lost 5 bases, J lost 8 bases, and 13 bases lay in between. Germline CDR1 reads SGHTA; CDR2 reads FQGTGA. This CDR3 has 13 residues. The CDR3 bases are TGTGCCAGCAGCCAGAGCCCGAGGGATGAGCAGTTCTTC. This codes for CASSQSPRDEQFF.

V gene TRBV5-6 combines with J gene TRBJ1-6, with TRBD1 as a possible D gene (6 bases). Per germline, CDR1 SGHDT and CDR2 YYEEEE. The CDR3 covers 13 residues. Trimming left V 4 bases short and J 5 bases short, with 7 bases between. CDR3 loop: CASSGDNNSPLHF. The CDR3 region has the DNA TGTGCCAGCAGCGGGGACAATAATTCACCCCTCCACTTT.

This clonotype was found a few times. The chain couples TRBV29-1 to TRBJ1-1, with a weak D call TRBD1 (6 bases). Trimming stripped 8 bases from V and 2 bases from J, with 18 bases between. CDR1 is SQVTM, CDR2 ANQGSEA, per germline. This CDR3 has 14 residues. The CDR3 protein is CSFGGGGYNTEAFF. For the CDR3, the DNA is TGCAGCTTTGGCGGGGGCGGATACAACACTGAAGCTTTCTTT.

The J gene is TRBJ2-1, the V gene TRBV9, with D tentatively TRBD2 (5 bases). Germline-derived CDR1 and CDR2 are SGDLS and YYNGEE. V was trimmed by 0 bases and J by 0 bases, leaving 10 bases between them. The CDR3 is made up of 16 amino acids. CDR3 sequence reads: CASSVVSGSSYNEQFF. The CDR3 DNA reads TGTGCCAGCAGCGTAGTTTCGGGGAGCTCCTACAATGAGCAGTTCTTC.

This chain joins TRBV4-1 and TRBJ1-4; D is uncertain. The germline gives CDR1 MGHRA, CDR2 YSYEKL. V was clipped by 0 bases and J by 5 bases, with 10 bases between them. The CDR3 totals 15 residues. The CDR3 DNA reads as TGCGCCAGCAGCCAAGAGTCAACCTACAATGAAAAACTGTTTTTT. Translation: CASSQESTYNEKLFF.

This rearrangement joins TRBV20-1 to TRBJ1-1; D gene uncertain. Trimming took 5 bases from V and 4 from J, leaving 8 bases between them. Per germline, CDR1 DFQATT and CDR2 SNEGSKA (reference sequence). The CDR3 contains 11 residues. The CDR3 sequence: CSAPQPTEAFF. In DNA, the CDR3 is TGCAGTGCTCCCCAGCCCACTGAAGCTTTCTTT.

The rearrangement uses TRBV20-1 and TRBJ1-5; the D gene is possibly TRBD1 (6 bases). This CDR3 contains 15 residues. Germline V gene sequence: CDR1 DFQATT, CDR2 SNEGSKA (reference sequence). The germline V and J ends were trimmed by 3 bases and 0 bases, with 12 bases remaining between them. CDR3: CSASGQSYSNQPQHF. CDR3 coding DNA: TGCAGTGCTAGTGGACAGTCCTATAGCAATCAGCCCCAGCATTTT.

The gene calls are TRBV25-1 and TRBJ1-1; D gene uncertain. Germline CDR1 MGHDK, CDR2 SYGVNS. The CDR3 is made up of 14 amino acids. V was trimmed by 3 bases and J by 5 bases, leaving 13 bases between them. In DNA, the CDR3 is TGTGCCAGCAGTGAGTCCTACTCCAAGACTGAAGCTTTCTTT. This translates into CASSESYSKTEAFF.

This clonotype was seen only a few times. CDR3 sequence reads: CASNQQGSVYSPLHF. CDR3 coding DNA: TGTGCCAGCAACCAACAGGGTTCGGTTTATTCACCCCTCCACTTT. The chain employs TRBV25-1 and TRBJ1-6; a possible D gene is TRBD1 (6 bases). The CDR3 extends over 15 amino acids. V dropped 7 bases and J dropped 8 bases, with 18 bases sitting between them. The germline CDR1 and CDR2 sequences are MGHDK and SYGVNS.

The chain carries TRBV18 and TRBJ2-7; maybe TRBD2 (5 bases). The CDR3 totals 11 residues. The V end was cut by 4 bases, the J end by 7 bases, with 8 bases between. Germline loops: CDR1 KGHSH, CDR2 LQKENI. In DNA, the CDR3 is TGTGCCAGCTCACTTGGGAGAGAGCAGTACTTC. The encoded protein is CASSLGREQYF.

This chain connects TRBV28 to TRBJ1-3; D unresolved. V lost 6 bases and J 0 bases, leaving 6 bases between the germline ends. The CDR3 sequence is 13 residues long. Germline CDR1 reads MDHEN; CDR2 reads SYDVKM. The CDR3 DNA sequence: TGTGCCAGCAGGTTTACCTCTGGAAACACCATATATTTT. Its translation is CASRFTSGNTIYF.